The 6 T cell receptor beta chains below were found in one sample sequenced in a study of cytomegalovirus exposure and HLA in healthy donors. Amplification used 60 Vbeta primers and 13 Jbeta primers. This table comes from immunoSEQ multiplex PCR, and its TCRdb copy is limited to in-frame clones, with some not included. This table holds 210,000 or so clones, 87% found once. Sequenced: PBMCs. These receptors were collected from a man younger than 40 in good health and CMV-seronegative.

This sequence joins TRBV6-6 and TRBJ1-2; D is unresolved. The germline V gene encodes CDR1 MNHNY and CDR2 SVGAGI (reference sequence). This CDR3 region has 13 residues. V was trimmed by 10 bases and J by 2 bases, leaving 14 bases between them. The CDR3 sequence: CATFHPSNYGYTF. CDR3 bases: TGTGCCACCTTCCACCCGAGCAACTATGGCTACACCTTC.

The chain employs TRBV6-1 and TRBJ1-1; 8 bases agree with TRBD1. The CDR3 runs 14 residues. The V gene end was trimmed by 4 bases and the J gene end by 5 bases; junction bases not matched to a gene: 6. Germline V CDR1 and CDR2: MNHNS, SASEGT. The CDR3 loop is CASSVVRGHTEAFF. The CDR3 DNA follows: TGTGCCAGCAGTGTGGTCAGGGGGCATACTGAAGCTTTCTTT.

In the case of this clone: In the same sample, other DNA sequences code for this CDR3. The chain joins TRBV7-2 to TRBJ2-7; D may be TRBD1 (5 bases). The CDR3 contains 12 residues. Trimming shortened V by 5 bases and J by 4 bases, and 9 bases separated the two germline ends. Germline assignment: CDR1 SGHTA and CDR2 FQGNSA. CDR3: CASSRQGYEQYF. In nucleotides, the CDR3 is TGTGCCAGCAGCCGCCAGGGTTACGAGCAGTACTTC.

V usage is TRBV11-2 and J usage is TRBJ2-7, with 9 bases that match TRBD1. Per the germline V gene, CDR1 is SGHAT and CDR2 is FQNNGV. CDR3 length: 18 residues. With V trimmed by 6 bases and J by 5 bases, 20 bases remained unmatched. CDR3 sequence reads: CASRGAGTGTGRLDEQYF. As DNA, the CDR3 is TGTGCCAGCAGGGGAGCCGGGACAGGGACGGGTCGGCTAGACGAGCAGTACTTC.

The chain carries TRBV2 and TRBJ2-7, with TRBD2 as a possible D gene (5 bases). CDR3 length: 15 amino acids. V lost 2 bases and J lost 1, with 12 bases in between. Germline CDR1 and CDR2: SNHLY and FYNNEI. The CDR3 region is CASSEPGMGSYEQYF. Here the CDR3 DNA reads TGTGCCAGCAGTGAACCGGGGATGGGTTCCTACGAGCAGTACTTC.

Worth noting for this clone: Other DNA sequences from this sample encode an identical CDR3 as well. The V and J genes are TRBV5-1 and TRBJ1-2; 7 bases are a match to TRBD1. Trimming took 4 bases from V and 8 from J; bases not matched to a gene: 8. Germline V gives CDR1 SGHRS, CDR2 YFSETQ. The CDR3 consists of 13 residues. In nucleotides, the CDR3 is TGCGCCAGCAGCCTGGGACAGCTTGGCGGCTACACCTTC. Translation gives CASSLGQLGGYTF.